This T cell receptor beta chain was observed in a study of T-cell reconstitution after alpha-beta-depleted transplantation in children. At least ten counts were recorded for this clonotype. Unique molecular identifiers were used in preparing the TCRbeta library. TCRdb passed the PCR reads through MiXCR, listing each CDR3 protein once. This sample has 600,000 to 700,000 distinct CDR3 sequences, with approximately 17% found just once. This clonotype originated in a human donor who donated a stem cell graft to a child with acute myeloid leukemia. The input for sequencing was PBMCs from the stem cell graft donor, taken from the stem cell graft.

The CDR3, as DNA: TGTGCCAGCAGCTACAGGGGGTGGTTGGGGCAGTTCTTC. The encoded protein is CASSYRGWLGQFF. The J gene is TRBJ2-1, the V gene TRBV5-6; 8 bases line up with TRBD1. Unmatched junction bases numbered 8, after V lost 3 bases and J lost 12 bases. The CDR3 has 13 amino acids. Germline V lookup: CDR1 SGHDT, CDR2 YYEEEE.